The 2 T cell receptor beta chains presented below share a single source sample, sequenced in a study of T cell changes during pregnancy in multiple sclerosis. TCRdb's table, derived via immunoSEQ multiplex PCR, lists solely in-frame clones and lacks some. There are 100,000 or so clones in the sample; almost 95% occur only once, and 2% to 2.5% lies in the top ten. The input for sequencing was peripheral blood, taken in the third trimester of pregnancy. The receptors shown here come from a female donor with multiple sclerosis, enrolled in a pregnancy study.

The chain couples TRBV6-1 to TRBJ1-1; D is perhaps TRBD1 (6 bases). The CDR3 is made up of 15 amino acids. The germline V gene has CDR1 MNHNS and CDR2 SASEGT. V lost 5 bases, J lost 4 bases, and 17 bases lay in between. The CDR3 region is CASSFKGGASTEAFF. The CDR3 coding sequence is TGTGCCAGCAGTTTTAAGGGGGGGGCGAGCACTGAAGCTTTCTTT.

The chain links TRBV29-1 to TRBJ1-2; 9 nucleotides agree with TRBD1. Germline trimming cut 6 bases from V and 4 bases from J; bases unmatched to any gene: 12. The CDR3 runs 15 residues. Looked up from germline, CDR1 is SQVTM and CDR2 is ANQGSEA. In nucleotides, the CDR3 is TGCAGCGTCCCGAGGGACAGGGTCGCTGGCTATGGCTACACCTTC. Protein product: CSVPRDRVAGYGYTF.